The following is a TCR beta chain sequence with its context. At one of its ends the junction is not consistent with the germline gene, which may arise from a read error. Both 60 Vbeta primers and 13 Jbeta primers went into the PCR. Some clones are missing from TCRdb's copy, which holds only in-frame ones; the method was immunoSEQ multiplex PCR. The sample includes about 100,000 clones, under 80% of them seen just once. The germline gives CDR1 SSHAT, CDR2 FNYEAQ (reference sequence). The CDR3 has 17 amino acids. This record comes from a study of cytomegalovirus exposure and HLA in healthy donors. The sequence derives from a man aged 35 to 55 in good health and CMV-seronegative. Sequenced material: PBMCs. The rearrangement links TRBV7-7 to TRBJ2-1; TRBD2 matches at 13 bases. The DNA for the CDR3 is TGTGCTAGCAGCCAAACACTAGCGGGGGGGCCCTACAATGAGCAGTTCTTC. This gives the protein CASSQTLAGGPYNEQFF.